This T cell receptor (beta chain) was observed in a study of Ad26.COV2.S vaccination and SARS-CoV-2 variants. The CDR3 has 13 amino acids. Trimming shortened V by 1 base and J by 2 bases, and 6 bases separated the two germline ends. Looked up from germline, CDR1 is SGHTA and CDR2 is FQGNSA. Treatment: roughly 20 received Ad26.COV2.S at low or high dose, single or two shots; 5 received placebo; per-sample allocation not given. Sampling happened 63 days after the first vaccine or placebo injection. To note about this clone: Its antigen is unidentified.

Overall study findings and caveats: Placebo recipients showed lower spike-specific TCR breadth than vaccinees.

Sequenced by immunoSEQ multiplex PCR; TCRdb stores in-frame clones only, minus some. The data contain 250,000 or so clones, roughly 87% of them singletons. The chain recombines TRBV7-2 with TRBJ2-7; the D is unclear. This receptor was taken from a person between 18 and 60 years old who received the Ad26.COV2.S COVID-19 vaccine or a placebo. Sequenced material: peripheral blood, taken in a trial of Ad26.COV2.S vaccine versus placebo. For the CDR3, the DNA is TGTGCCAGCAGCTTAGATCGGGCCTACGAGCAGTACGTC. Translation: CASSLDRAYEQYV.